This TCR beta chain came from a study of T-cell reconstitution after alpha-beta-depleted transplantation in children. From germline, CDR1 is GTSNPN and CDR2 SVGIG (reference sequence). The V and J ends lost 0 bases and 3 bases, in that order; junction bases with no gene match: 6. The CDR3 spans 15 residues. With respect to this clonotype: Its antigen is unknown.

Findings and limits, study-wide: At day 60, the high TCRbeta diversity found in some patients originated from recipient T cells and thymic progenitors that had survived. Newly generated T cells supplied most T-cell counts and diversity one year post-transplant. The origin of alpha-beta T cells about two months after transplant was reportedly several hundred expanded graft clones.

Unique molecular identifiers were built into the TCRbeta library. TCRdb reprocessed the PCR reads via MiXCR and lists one record per CDR3 protein. The data contain around 960,000 distinct CDR3 sequences, 25% to 35% of them seen just once; the ten biggest clones take up about 28%. The TCR was taken from a boy under three years old who had a stem cell transplant for SCID, so the T cells may come from the graft donor. This chain uses TRBV30 with TRBJ2-3, with 7 bases fitting TRBD1. Sequencing was performed on PBMCs, mostly from graft donor cells, taken 360 days after TCRalphabeta/CD19-depleted stem cell transplant. CDR3 in DNA: TGTGCCTGGAGTGTACAGACAGGGCGGACAGATACGCAGTATTTT. Protein: CAWSVQTGRTDTQYF.